This T cell receptor (beta chain) was identified in a study of tumor-infiltrating lymphocytes in primary liver carcinoma. Study information: Sequenced samples came back with roughly 3.5 to 7.5 million productive TCRbeta reads, and the counts looked alike across tissue types.

The CDR3 spans 15 residues. Trimming pared 6 bases from V and 3 bases from J, leaving 17 bases between. Researchers generated TCR beta cDNA from approximately 450 ng of total RNA, relying on a constant-region primer. Three nested multiplex PCR rounds, a slightly modified ARM-PCR method, built the TCR beta libraries. For roughly 10 cycles apiece, the opening two PCR rounds ran with TRBV1-TRBV30 forward primers and a C-beta reverse primer. TCRdb re-analysed the multiplex PCR reads in MiXCR, keeping a single row per CDR3 protein. The profile shows roughly 30,000 distinct CDR3 sequences, 60% to 80% of them singletons. Joint extraction of RNA and DNA used roughly 20-33 mg of bulk tissue that was unsorted.

The chain carries TRBV12-3 or TRBV12-4 and TRBJ2-5; D is undetermined. The TCR comes from a woman aged 25-40 years with primary liver carcinoma and hepatitis B virus infection. Sequencing used liver tumor tissue from sampling region 3. Subset meaning: tumor region T3, left-lateral pole. The CDR3 loop reads CASRTCPGSEETQYF. CDR3 DNA: TGTGCCAGCAGGACCTGCCCCGGCAGCGAAGAGACCCAGTACTTC.